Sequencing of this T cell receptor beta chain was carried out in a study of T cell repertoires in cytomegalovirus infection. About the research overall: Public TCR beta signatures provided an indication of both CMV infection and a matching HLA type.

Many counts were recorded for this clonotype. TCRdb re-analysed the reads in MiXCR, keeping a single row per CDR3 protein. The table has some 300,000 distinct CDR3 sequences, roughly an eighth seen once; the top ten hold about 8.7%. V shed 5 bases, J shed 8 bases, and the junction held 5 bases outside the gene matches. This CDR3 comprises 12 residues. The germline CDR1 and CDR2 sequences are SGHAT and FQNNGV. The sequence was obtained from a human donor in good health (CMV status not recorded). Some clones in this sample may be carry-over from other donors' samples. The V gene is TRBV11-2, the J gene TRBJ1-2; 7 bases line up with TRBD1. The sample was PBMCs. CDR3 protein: CASSEQGSGYTF. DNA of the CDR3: TGTGCCAGCAGCGAACAGGGGTCCGGCTACACCTTC.